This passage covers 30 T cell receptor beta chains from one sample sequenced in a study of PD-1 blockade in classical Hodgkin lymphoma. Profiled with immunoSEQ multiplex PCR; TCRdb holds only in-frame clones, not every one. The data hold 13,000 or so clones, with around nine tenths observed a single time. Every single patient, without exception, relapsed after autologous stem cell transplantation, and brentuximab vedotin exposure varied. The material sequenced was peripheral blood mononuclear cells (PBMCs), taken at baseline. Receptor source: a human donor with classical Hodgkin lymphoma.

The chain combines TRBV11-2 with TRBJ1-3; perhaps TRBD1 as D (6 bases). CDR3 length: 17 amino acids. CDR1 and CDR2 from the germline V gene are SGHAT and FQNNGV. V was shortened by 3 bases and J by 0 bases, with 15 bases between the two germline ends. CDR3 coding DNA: TGTGCCAGCAGCTTTCTACCGACAGGAAACTCTGGAAACACCATATATTTT. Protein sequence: CASSFLPTGNSGNTIYF.

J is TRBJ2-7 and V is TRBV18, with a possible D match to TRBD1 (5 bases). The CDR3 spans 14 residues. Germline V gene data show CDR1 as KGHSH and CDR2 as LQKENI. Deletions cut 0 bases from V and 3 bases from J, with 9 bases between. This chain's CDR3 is CASSPPTGIYEQYF. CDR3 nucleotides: TGTGCCAGCTCACCACCCACAGGTATCTACGAGCAGTACTTC.

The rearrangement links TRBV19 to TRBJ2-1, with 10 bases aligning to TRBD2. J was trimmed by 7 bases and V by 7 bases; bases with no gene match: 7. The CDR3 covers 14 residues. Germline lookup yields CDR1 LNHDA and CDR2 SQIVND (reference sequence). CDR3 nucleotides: TGTGCCAGTACCCATGCTAGCGGGGGTAATGAGCAGTTCTTC. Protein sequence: CASTHASGGNEQFF.

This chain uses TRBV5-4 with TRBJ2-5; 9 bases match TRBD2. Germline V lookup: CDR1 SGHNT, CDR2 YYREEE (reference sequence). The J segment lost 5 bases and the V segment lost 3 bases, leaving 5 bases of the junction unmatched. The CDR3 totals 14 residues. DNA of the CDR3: TGTGCCAGCAGCTCGCCGGGACTAGCCGAGACCCAGTACTTC. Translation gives CASSSPGLAETQYF. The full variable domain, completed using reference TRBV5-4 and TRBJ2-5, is ETGVTQSPTHLIKTRGQQVTLRCSSQSGHNTVSWYQQALGQGPQFIFQYYREEENGRGNFPPRFSGLQFPNYSSELNVNALELDDSALYLCASSSPGLAETQYFGPGTRLLVL.

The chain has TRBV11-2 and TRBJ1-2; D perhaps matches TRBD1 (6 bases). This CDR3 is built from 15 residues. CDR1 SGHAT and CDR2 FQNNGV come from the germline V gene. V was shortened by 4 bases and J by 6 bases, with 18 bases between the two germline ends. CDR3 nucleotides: TGTGCCAGCAGCTCCCGGAGGCAGGGGAGAGATGGCTACACCTTC. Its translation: CASSSRRQGRDGYTF.

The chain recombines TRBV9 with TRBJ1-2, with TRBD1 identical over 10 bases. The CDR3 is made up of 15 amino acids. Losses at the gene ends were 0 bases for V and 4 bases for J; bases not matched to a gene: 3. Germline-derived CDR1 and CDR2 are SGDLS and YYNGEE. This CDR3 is CASSVGGDRGYGYTF. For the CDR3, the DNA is TGTGCCAGCAGCGTAGGAGGGGACAGGGGCTATGGCTACACCTTC.

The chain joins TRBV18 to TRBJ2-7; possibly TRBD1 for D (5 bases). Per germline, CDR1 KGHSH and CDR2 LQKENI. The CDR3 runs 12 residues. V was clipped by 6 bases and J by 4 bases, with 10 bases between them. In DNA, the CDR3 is TGTGCCAGCTCTCCCGACAGATACGAGCAGTACTTC. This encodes CASSPDRYEQYF.

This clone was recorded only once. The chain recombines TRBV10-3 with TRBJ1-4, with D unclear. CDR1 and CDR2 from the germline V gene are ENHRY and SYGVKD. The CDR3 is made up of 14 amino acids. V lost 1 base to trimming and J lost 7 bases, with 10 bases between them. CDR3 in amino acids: CAISEFGSGEKLFF. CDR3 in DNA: TGTGCCATCAGTGAGTTCGGATCTGGTGAAAAACTGTTTTTT.

The CDR3 region is CASSPGGYGYTF. The CDR3 DNA reads TGTGCCAGCAGCCCCGGTGGCTATGGCTACACCTTC. The chain combines TRBV7-8 with TRBJ1-2; no clear D. Trimming shortened V by 5 bases and J by 4 bases, and 8 bases separated the two germline ends. This CDR3 region has 12 residues. The V gene's germline CDR1 is SGHVS and CDR2 FQNEAQ. The whole variable domain, remainder taken from reference TRBV7-8 and TRBJ1-2, is GAGVSQSPRYKVAKRGQDVALRCDPISGHVSLFWYQQALGQGPEFLTYFQNEAQLDKSGLPSDRFFAERPEGSVSTLKIQRTQQEDSAVYLCASSPGGYGYTFGSGTRLTVV.

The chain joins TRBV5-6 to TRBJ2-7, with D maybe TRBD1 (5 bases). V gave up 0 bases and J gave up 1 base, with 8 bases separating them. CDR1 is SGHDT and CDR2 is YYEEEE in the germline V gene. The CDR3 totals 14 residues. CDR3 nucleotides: TGTGCCAGCAGCTTGGGACAGTCTTCCTACGAGCAGTACTTC. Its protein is CASSLGQSSYEQYF. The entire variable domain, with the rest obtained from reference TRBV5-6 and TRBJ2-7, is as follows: DAGVTQSPTHLIKTRGQQVTLRCSPKSGHDTVSWYQQALGQGPQFIFQYYEEEERQRGNFPDRFSGHQFPNYSSELNVNALLLGDSALYLCASSLGQSSYEQYFGPGTRLTVT.

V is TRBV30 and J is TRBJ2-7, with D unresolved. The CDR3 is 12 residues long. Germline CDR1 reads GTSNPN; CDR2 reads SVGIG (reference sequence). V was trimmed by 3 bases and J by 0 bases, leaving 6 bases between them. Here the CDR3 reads CAWRDLSYEQYF. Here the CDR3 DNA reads TGTGCCTGGAGGGACCTCTCCTACGAGCAGTACTTC.

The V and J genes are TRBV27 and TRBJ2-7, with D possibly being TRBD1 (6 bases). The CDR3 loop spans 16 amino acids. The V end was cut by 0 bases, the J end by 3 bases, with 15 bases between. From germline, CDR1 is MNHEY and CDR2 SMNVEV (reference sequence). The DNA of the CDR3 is TGTGCCAGCAGTTTATCGGGGGCCTCAGGGTTCTACGAGCAGTACTTC. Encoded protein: CASSLSGASGFYEQYF.

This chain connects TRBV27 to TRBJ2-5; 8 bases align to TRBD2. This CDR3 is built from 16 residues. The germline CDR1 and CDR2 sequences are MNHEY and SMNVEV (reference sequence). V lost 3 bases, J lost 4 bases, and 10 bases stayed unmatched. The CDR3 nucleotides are TGTGCCAGCAGTTTGCGGGGGGCCGGGCGCTTAGAGACCCAGTACTTC. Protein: CASSLRGAGRLETQYF.

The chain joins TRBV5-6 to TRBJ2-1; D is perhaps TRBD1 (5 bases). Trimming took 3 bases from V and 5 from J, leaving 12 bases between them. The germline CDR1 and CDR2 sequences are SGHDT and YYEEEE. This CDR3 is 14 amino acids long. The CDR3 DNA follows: TGTGCCAGCAGCTGGGGCGTAGGGCACAATGAGCAGTTCTTC. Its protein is CASSWGVGHNEQFF.

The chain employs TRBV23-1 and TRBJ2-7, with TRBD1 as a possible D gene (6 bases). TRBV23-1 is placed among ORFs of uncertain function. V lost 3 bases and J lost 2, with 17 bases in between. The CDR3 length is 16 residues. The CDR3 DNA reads TGCGCCAGCAGTCATAGGGTCCGCGACAGGACCTACGAGCAGTACTTC. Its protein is CASSHRVRDRTYEQYF.

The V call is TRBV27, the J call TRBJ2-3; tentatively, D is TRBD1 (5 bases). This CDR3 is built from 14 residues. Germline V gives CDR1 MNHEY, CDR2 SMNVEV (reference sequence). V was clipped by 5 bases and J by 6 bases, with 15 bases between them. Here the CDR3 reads CASSPSVGADTQYF. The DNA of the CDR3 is TGTGCCAGCAGTCCCAGTGTAGGGGCCGATACGCAGTATTTT.

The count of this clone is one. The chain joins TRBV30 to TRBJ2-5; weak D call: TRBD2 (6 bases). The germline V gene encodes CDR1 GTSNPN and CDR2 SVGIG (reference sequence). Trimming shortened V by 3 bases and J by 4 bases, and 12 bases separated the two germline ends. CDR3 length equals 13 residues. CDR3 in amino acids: CAWSRLEGETQYF. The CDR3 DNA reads TGTGCCTGGAGCAGACTAGAAGGAGAGACCCAGTACTTC.

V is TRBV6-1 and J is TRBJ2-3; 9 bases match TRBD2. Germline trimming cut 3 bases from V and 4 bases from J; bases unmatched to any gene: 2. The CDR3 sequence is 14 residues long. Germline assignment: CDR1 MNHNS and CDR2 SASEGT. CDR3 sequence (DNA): TGTGCCAGCAGTGAGCGGGGGGGCCCAGATACGCAGTATTTT. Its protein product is CASSERGGPDTQYF.

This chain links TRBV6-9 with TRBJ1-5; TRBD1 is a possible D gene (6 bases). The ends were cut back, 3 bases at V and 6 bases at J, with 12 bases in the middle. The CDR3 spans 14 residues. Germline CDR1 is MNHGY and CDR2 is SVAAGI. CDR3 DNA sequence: TGTGCCAGCAGTTACTCGACCAGGGGTCAGCCCCAGCATTTT. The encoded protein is CASSYSTRGQPQHF.

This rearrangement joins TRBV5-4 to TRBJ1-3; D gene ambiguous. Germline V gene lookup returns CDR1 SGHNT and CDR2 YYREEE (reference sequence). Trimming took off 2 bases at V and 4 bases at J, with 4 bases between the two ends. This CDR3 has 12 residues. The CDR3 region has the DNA TGTGCCAGCAGCTTAATGGGAAACACCATATATTTT. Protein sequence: CASSLMGNTIYF.

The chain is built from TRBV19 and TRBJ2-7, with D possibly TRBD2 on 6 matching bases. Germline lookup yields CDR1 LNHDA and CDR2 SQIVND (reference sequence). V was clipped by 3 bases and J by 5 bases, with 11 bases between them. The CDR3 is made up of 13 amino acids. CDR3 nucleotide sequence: TGTGCCAGTAGTATTGAGGGACTCGACGAGCAGTACTTC. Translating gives CASSIEGLDEQYF.

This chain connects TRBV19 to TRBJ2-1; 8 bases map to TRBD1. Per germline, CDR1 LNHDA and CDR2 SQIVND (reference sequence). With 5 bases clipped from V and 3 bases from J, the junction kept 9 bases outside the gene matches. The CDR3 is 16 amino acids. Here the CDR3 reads CASSDDRGDYYNEQFF. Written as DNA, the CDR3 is TGTGCCAGTAGTGACGACAGGGGTGATTACTACAATGAGCAGTTCTTC. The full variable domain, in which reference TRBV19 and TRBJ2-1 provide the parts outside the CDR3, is DGGITQSPKYLFRKEGQNVTLSCEQNLNHDAMYWYRQDPGQGLRLIYYSQIVNDFQKGDIAEGYSVSREKKESFPLTVTSAQKNPTAFYLCASSDDRGDYYNEQFFGPGTRLTVL.

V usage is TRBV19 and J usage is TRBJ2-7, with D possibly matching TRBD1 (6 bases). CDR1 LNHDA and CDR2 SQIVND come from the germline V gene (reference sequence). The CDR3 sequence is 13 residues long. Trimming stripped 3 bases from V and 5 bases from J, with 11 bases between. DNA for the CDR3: TGTGCCAGTAGTATCCTACAGGGCGACGAGCAGTACTTC. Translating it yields CASSILQGDEQYF.

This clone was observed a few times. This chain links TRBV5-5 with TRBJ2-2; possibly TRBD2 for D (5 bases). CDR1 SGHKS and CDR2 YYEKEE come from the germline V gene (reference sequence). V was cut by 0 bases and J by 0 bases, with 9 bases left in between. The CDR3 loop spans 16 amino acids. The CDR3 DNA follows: TGTGCCAGCAGCTTGGTTTCTAGCCCGAACACCGGGGAGCTGTTTTTT. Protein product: CASSLVSSPNTGELFF. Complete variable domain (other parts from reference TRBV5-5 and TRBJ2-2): DAGVTQSPTHLIKTRGQQVTLRCSPISGHKSVSWYQQVLGQGPQFIFQYYEKEERGRGNFPDRFSARQFPNYSSELNVNALLLGDSALYLCASSLVSSPNTGELFFGEGSRLTVL.

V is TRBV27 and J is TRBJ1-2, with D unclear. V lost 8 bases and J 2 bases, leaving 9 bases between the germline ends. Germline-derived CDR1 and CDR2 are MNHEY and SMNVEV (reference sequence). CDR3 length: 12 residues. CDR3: CASAGLNYGYTF. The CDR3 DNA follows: TGTGCCAGCGCGGGCCTCAACTATGGCTACACCTTC.

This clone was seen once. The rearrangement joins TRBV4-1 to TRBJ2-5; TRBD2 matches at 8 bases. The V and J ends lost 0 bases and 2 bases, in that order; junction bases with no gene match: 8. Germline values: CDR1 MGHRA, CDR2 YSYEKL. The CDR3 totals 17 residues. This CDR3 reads CASSQDPAAGGQETQYF. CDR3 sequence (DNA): TGCGCCAGCAGCCAAGATCCTGCGGCGGGGGGTCAAGAGACCCAGTACTTC.

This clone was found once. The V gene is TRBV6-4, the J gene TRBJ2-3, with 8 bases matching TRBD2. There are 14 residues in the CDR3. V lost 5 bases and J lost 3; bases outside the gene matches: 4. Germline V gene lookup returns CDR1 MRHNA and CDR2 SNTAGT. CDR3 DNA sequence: TGTGCCAGCAGTAACGGGGGGGCAACAGATACGCAGTATTTT. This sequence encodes CASSNGGATDTQYF.

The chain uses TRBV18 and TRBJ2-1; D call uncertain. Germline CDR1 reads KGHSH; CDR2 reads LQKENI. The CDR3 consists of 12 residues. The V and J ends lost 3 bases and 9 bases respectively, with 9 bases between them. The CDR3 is CASSPPVGEQFF. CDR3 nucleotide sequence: TGTGCCAGCTCACCCCCGGTTGGTGAGCAGTTCTTC.

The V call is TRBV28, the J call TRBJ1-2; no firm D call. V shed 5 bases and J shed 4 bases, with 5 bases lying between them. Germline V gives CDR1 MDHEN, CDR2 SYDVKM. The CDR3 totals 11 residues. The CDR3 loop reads CASSEGYGYTF. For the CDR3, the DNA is TGTGCCAGCAGTGAGGGCTATGGCTACACCTTC.

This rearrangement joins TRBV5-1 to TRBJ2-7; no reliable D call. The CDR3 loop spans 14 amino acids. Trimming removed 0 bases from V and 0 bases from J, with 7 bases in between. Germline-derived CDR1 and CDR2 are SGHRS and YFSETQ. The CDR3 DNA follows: TGCGCCAGCAGCTTGGAGGCAGTCTCCTACGAGCAGTACTTC. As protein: CASSLEAVSYEQYF.